These 16 T cell receptor beta chains originate from one sample sequenced in a study of blood T cell repertoires in COVID-19. Only in-frame clones appear in the TCRdb table, and some are missing; sequencing was by immunoSEQ multiplex PCR. The sample comprises about 260,000 clones, 88% of which are singletons, and around 3.2% rests with the top ten. Sequencing was carried out using PBMCs or T cells enriched from blood (not recorded which). The source of these receptors is a woman aged 40 to 50 who had been exposed to COVID-19.

This chain links TRBV11-3 with TRBJ2-2; TRBD2 agrees at 9 bases. CDR1 SGHNT and CDR2 YENEEA come from the germline V gene. V was pared by 7 bases and J by 9 bases, with 9 bases of the junction left unmatched. The CDR3 length is 14 residues. CDR3 sequence (DNA): TGTGCCAGCACCCCAGCGGGAGGTTTTAGGGAGCTGTTTTTT. Translating it yields CASTPAGGFRELFF.

The genes are TRBV15 and TRBJ2-3; no definite D call. Germline-derived CDR1 and CDR2 are LNHNV and YYDKDF (reference sequence). The CDR3 runs 13 residues. With 8 bases removed from V and 2 bases from J, the gap between germline ends came to 11 bases. CDR3 DNA sequence: TGTGCCACCGGGCCGTCCCTCACAGATACGCAGTATTTT. Its protein is CATGPSLTDTQYF.

In its sample, this clone was seen once. This sequence joins TRBV18 and TRBJ1-6; a possible D gene is TRBD1 (6 bases). CDR1 and CDR2 (germline): KGHSH, LQKENI. V shed 4 bases and J shed 7 bases, with 8 bases lying between them. This CDR3 has 13 residues. DNA for the CDR3: TGTGCCAGCTCACGACAGGAGAATTCACCCCTCCACTTT. It encodes CASSRQENSPLHF.

The chain joins TRBV6-5 to TRBJ2-1, with unresolved D. V was cut by 6 bases and J by 5 bases, with 2 bases left in between. CDR1 is MNHEY, CDR2 SVGAGI, per germline. CDR3 size: 10 residues. This CDR3 is CASSNNEQFF. Here the CDR3 DNA reads TGTGCCAGCAGCAACAATGAGCAGTTCTTC.

The gene calls are TRBV4-2 and TRBJ1-5, with no clear D. Trimming took off 1 base at V and 1 base at J, with 5 bases between the two ends. The length of the CDR3 is 14 residues. CDR1 is LGHNA, CDR2 YNFKEQ, per germline. The CDR3 reads CASSQVESNQPQHF. The CDR3 coding sequence is TGTGCCAGCAGCCAAGTCGAGAGCAATCAGCCCCAGCATTTT.

CDR3 DNA sequence: TGTGCCAGCAGCCCCCCTGGGCGGGGATACACCGGGGAGCTGTTTTTT. Translated: CASSPPGRGYTGELFF. The J gene is TRBJ2-2, the V gene TRBV5-4; tentatively, D is TRBD2 (6 bases). Germline V CDR1 and CDR2: SGHNT, YYREEE (reference sequence). With 4 bases removed from V and 3 bases from J, the gap between germline ends came to 16 bases. The CDR3 totals 16 residues. Drawing the rest from reference TRBV5-4 and TRBJ2-2, the complete variable domain is ETGVTQSPTHLIKTRGQQVTLRCSSQSGHNTVSWYQQALGQGPQFIFQYYREEENGRGNFPPRFSGLQFPNYSSELNVNALELDDSALYLCASSPPGRGYTGELFFGEGSRLTVL.

This chain connects TRBV6-1 to TRBJ1-5; 9 positions match TRBD1. Trimming removed 3 bases from V and 11 bases from J; junction bases left unmatched: 8. CDR1 and CDR2 from the germline V gene are MNHNS and SASEGT. The CDR3 is made up of 14 amino acids. The CDR3 DNA follows: TGTGCCAGCAGTGACGGACAGGGGATGGGGTCCCAGCATTTT. It specifies CASSDGQGMGSQHF.

J is TRBJ1-3 and V is TRBV4-3; weak D call: TRBD1 (5 bases). Germline V gene data show CDR1 as LGHNA and CDR2 as YSLEER. V dropped 0 bases and J dropped 2 bases, with 14 bases sitting between them. This CDR3 is 17 amino acids long. The CDR3 sequence: CASSQDWGGFAGNTIYF. The DNA for the CDR3 is TGCGCCAGCAGCCAAGATTGGGGGGGTTTCGCTGGAAACACCATATATTTT.

To note about this clone: At one of its ends the junction is not consistent with the germline gene, which may arise from a read error. The identical CDR3 is also encoded by other nucleotide sequences in the sample. The CDR3 sequence: CASSPQDRENTEAFF. The DNA for the CDR3 is TGTGCCAGCTCGCCACAGGACAGGGAGAACACTGAAGCTTTCTTT. The V gene is TRBV18, the J gene TRBJ1-1, with 8 bases lining up with TRBD1. This CDR3 comprises 15 residues. From germline, CDR1 is KGHSH and CDR2 LQKENI.

The chain couples TRBV24-1 to TRBJ2-5; tentative D call: TRBD2 (6 bases). With 5 bases removed from V and 1 base from J, the gap between germline ends came to 7 bases. This CDR3 comprises 13 residues. Germline CDR1 reads KGHDR; CDR2 reads SFDVKD. CDR3 coding DNA: TGTGCCACCAGTGTAGCGGCCCAAGAGACCCAGTACTTC. This gives the protein CATSVAAQETQYF.

The chain links TRBV12-3 or TRBV12-4 to TRBJ2-2, with TRBD1 matching over 7 bases. The CDR3 is 13 amino acids. Trimming removed 7 bases from V and 5 bases from J; junction bases left unmatched: 4. The CDR3 sequence: CASNVQGTGELFF. The CDR3 DNA follows: TGTGCCAGCAACGTACAGGGGACCGGGGAGCTGTTTTTT.

The rearrangement uses TRBV6-4 and TRBJ2-5, with a tentative D call TRBD2 (5 bases). With 3 bases removed from V and 4 bases from J, the gap between germline ends came to 12 bases. The CDR3 consists of 14 residues. Germline values: CDR1 MRHNA, CDR2 SNTAGT. The CDR3 sequence: CASSDLPGGETQYF. As DNA, the CDR3 is TGTGCCAGCAGTGATCTCCCCGGAGGAGAGACCCAGTACTTC.

The chain is built from TRBV9 and TRBJ2-3; D may be TRBD1 (6 bases). The CDR3 length is 15 residues. Germline assignment: CDR1 SGDLS and CDR2 YYNGEE. V lost 4 bases and J lost 0, with 12 bases in between. CDR3 nucleotides: TGTGCCAGCAGCCCTGGACAGACTAGCACAGATACGCAGTATTTT. Amino acids: CASSPGQTSTDTQYF.

The V call is TRBV5-4, the J call TRBJ2-1; D not resolved. There are 12 residues in the CDR3. Trimming removed 3 bases at V and 8 bases at J, with 9 bases between. Germline V gene lookup returns CDR1 SGHNT and CDR2 YYREEE (reference sequence). The CDR3 sequence is CASSSWADEQFF. The CDR3 DNA follows: TGTGCCAGCAGCTCATGGGCAGATGAGCAGTTCTTC.

Regarding this clone: One end of the junction is discordant with germline, which a read error may explain. This sequence joins TRBV5-1 and TRBJ1-1, with a weak D call TRBD1 (5 bases). The CDR3 totals 14 residues. From germline, CDR1 is SGHRS and CDR2 YFSETQ. DNA of the CDR3: TGTGCCAGCAGCTTGGTTGACAGAAACACTGAAGCTTTCTTT. Its protein product is CASSLVDRNTEAFF.

This chain connects TRBV5-4 to TRBJ1-1, with D unresolved. Per germline, CDR1 SGHNT and CDR2 YYREEE (reference sequence). Trimming cost V 4 bases and J 5 bases, with 12 bases left between them. This CDR3 region has 13 residues. CDR3 region: CASSGRGGTEAFF. The CDR3 DNA reads TGTGCCAGCAGCGGCCGGGGTGGAACTGAAGCTTTCTTT. Complete variable domain (other parts from reference TRBV5-4 and TRBJ1-1): ETGVTQSPTHLIKTRGQQVTLRCSSQSGHNTVSWYQQALGQGPQFIFQYYREEENGRGNFPPRFSGLQFPNYSSELNVNALELDDSALYLCASSGRGGTEAFFGQGTRLTVV.